This T cell receptor beta chain was obtained from a study of blood T cells in healthy people across ages. About this clonotype itself: Its target is not known.

Overall study findings and caveats: Diversity estimates drawn from one million T cells were deemed underestimates. Reliance upon unsorted PBMCs precluded definitive naive versus antigen-experienced comparison.

For the second PCR, which ran for about 6 to 11 cycles, a sample-barcoded 5' primer and a J-beta primer mix were used. TCRdb reprocessed the 5' RACE reads with MiXCR, giving one entry per CDR3 protein. This table holds 450,000 to 600,000 distinct CDR3 sequences, about a quarter found once. V lost 2 bases and J 0 bases, leaving 10 bases between the germline ends. Germline V gives CDR1 KGHSH, CDR2 LQKENI. The CDR3 length is 16 residues. This sample was shared with a second study, whose subject was T cells of mothers and their children. That source notes: There were over 8.5 million TCR beta CDR3 reads from each mother and a few million from each child.

This chain connects TRBV18 to TRBJ1-4; D is undetermined. This TCR derives from a boy aged 2-9 years in good health. Sequencing was performed on blood. The CDR3 nucleotides are TGTGCCAGCTCACCATATCAAAGGGCAACTAATGAAAAACTGTTTTTT. This sequence encodes CASSPYQRATNEKLFF.